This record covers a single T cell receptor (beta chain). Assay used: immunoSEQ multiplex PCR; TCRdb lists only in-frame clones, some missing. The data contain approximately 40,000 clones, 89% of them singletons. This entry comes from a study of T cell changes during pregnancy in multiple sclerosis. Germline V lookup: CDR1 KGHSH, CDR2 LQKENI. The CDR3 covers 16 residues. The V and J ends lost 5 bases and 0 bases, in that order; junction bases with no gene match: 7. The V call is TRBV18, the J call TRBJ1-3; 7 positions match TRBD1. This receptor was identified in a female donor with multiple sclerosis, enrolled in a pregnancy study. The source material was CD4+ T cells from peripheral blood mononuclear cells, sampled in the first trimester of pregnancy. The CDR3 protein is CASSTGQTSSGNTIYF. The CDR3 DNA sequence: TGTGCCAGCTCAACGGGACAGACGAGCTCTGGAAACACCATATATTTT.